These 13 T cell receptor beta chains originate from one sample sequenced in a study of tumor-infiltrating lymphocytes in primary liver carcinoma. Researchers generated TCR beta cDNA from around 0.55 ug of total RNA, relying on a constant-region primer. ARM-PCR was slightly modified, and three nested multiplex PCR rounds with it gave rise to the TCR beta libraries. Amplification in the first two PCR rounds was performed using TRBV1-TRBV30 forward primers and a C-beta reverse primer for roughly 9 cycles each. TCRdb re-derived calls from the multiplex PCR reads in MiXCR, one entry per CDR3 protein. The sample includes about 120,000 distinct CDR3 sequences, roughly three fifths of them seen just once. Both RNA and DNA were isolated together from about 20-30 mg of bulk tissue that had not been sorted. Sequenced: liver tumor tissue from sampling region 1. Sample subset: tumor region T1, superior pole. The origin of the receptors is a woman in her fifties or sixties with primary liver carcinoma and hepatitis B virus infection.

This clonotype was detected a few times. One base away lies a much larger clone, so this may be a sequencing read error. The J gene is TRBJ1-2, the V gene TRBV6-5; D is possibly TRBD1 (6 bases). CDR3 size: 14 residues. CDR1 and CDR2 (germline): MNHEY, SVGAGI. The CDR3 reads CANSYSNRDYGYTF. Written as DNA, the CDR3 is TGTGCCAACAGTTACTCGAACAGGGACTATGGCTACACCTTC.

The chain carries TRBV7-9 and TRBJ2-7; 11 bases fit TRBD1. Trimming at V came to 10 bases and at J to 5 bases, leaving 13 bases not matched to a gene. Germline loops: CDR1 SEHNR, CDR2 FQNEAQ (reference sequence). This CDR3 has 15 residues. The CDR3 coding sequence is TGTGCCAATAGCGGGCGGGACAGGGGGATAAACGAGCAGTACTTC. Protein sequence: CANSGRDRGINEQYF.

The gene calls are TRBV5-1 and TRBJ2-2, with D unclear. There are 12 residues in the CDR3. Germline V gene sequence: CDR1 SGHRS, CDR2 YFSETQ. V was shortened by 7 bases and J by 4 bases, with 8 bases between the two germline ends. For the CDR3, the DNA is TGCGCCAGCGGTTATAGCACCGGGGAGCTGTTTTTT. This codes for CASGYSTGELFF.

V gene TRBV11-3 combines with J gene TRBJ2-1; D is possibly TRBD1 (6 bases). Germline V lookup: CDR1 SGHNT, CDR2 YENEEA. The CDR3 contains 14 residues. Written as DNA, the CDR3 is TGTGTCAATAGCTTAGGGGGACCATACAATGAGCAGTTCTTC. Translating gives CVNSLGGPYNEQFF.

This clonotype was observed once. Germline is not matched at one junction end, which may reflect a read error. The genes are TRBV12-3 or TRBV12-4 and TRBJ2-7; D is unclear. The length of the CDR3 is 13 residues. The CDR3 DNA is TGTGCCAGCAGCCGAACAGAGTCCCACGAGCAATACTTC. Translation: CASSRTESHEQYF.

As concerns this clonotype: This is likely a read error, given that the CDR3 carries no conserved phenylalanine or tryptophan at its end. The V gene is TRBV5-1, the J gene TRBJ1-1; 7 bases map to TRBD1. J lost 6 bases, V lost 0 bases, and 5 bases had no gene match. CDR3 length: 14 amino acids. Germline V lookup: CDR1 SGHRS, CDR2 YFSETQ. Written as DNA, the CDR3 is TGCGCCAGCAGCTTGGGGGACAGCCGCTCTGAAGCTTTCTAT. This sequence encodes CASSLGDSRSEAFY.

This chain links TRBV9 with TRBJ1-2, with D tentatively TRBD1 (6 bases). CDR3 length: 15 residues. The germline V gene has CDR1 SGDLS and CDR2 YYNGEE. V gave up 0 bases and J gave up 8 bases, with 17 bases separating them. The CDR3 bases are TGTGCCAGCAGCGTAGAAGGGGGGGGCGTTTCGGGCTACACCTTC. This encodes CASSVEGGGVSGYTF.

In the case of this clonotype: At one end the junction does not follow the germline gene, possibly because of a read error. The chain employs TRBV7-8 and TRBJ2-7; 11 nucleotides line up with TRBD2. CDR3 length: 13 residues. In germline, CDR1 is SGHVS, CDR2 FQNEAQ. The CDR3 spells CAGSLAGLADWNF. Written as DNA, the CDR3 is TGTGCCGGCAGCTTAGCGGGACTAGCGGACTGGAACTTC.

The V gene is TRBV20-1, the J gene TRBJ1-3; unclear D gene. CDR1 is DFQATT and CDR2 is SNEGSKA in the germline V gene (reference sequence). The CDR3 is 15 residues long. Trimming took off 0 bases at V and 4 bases at J, with 13 bases between the two ends. The CDR3 DNA is TGCAGTGCTAGAGATCCCCGAGAGCACGGAAACACCATATATTTT. It translates to CSARDPREHGNTIYF.

A note on this clonotype: A much larger clone lies a single base off, so this may be a read error. V and J are TRBV29-1 and TRBJ2-1; no reliable D call. CDR1 and CDR2 from the germline V gene are SQVTM and ANQGSEA. This CDR3 spans 10 amino acids. Trimming cost V 7 bases and J 7 bases, with 8 bases left between them. The CDR3 spells CSGRTNEQFF. CDR3 in DNA: TGCAGCGGAAGGACGAATGAGCAGTTCTTC.

About this clonotype: Being one base from a much bigger clone, this may be a read error. The chain recombines TRBV28 with TRBJ2-3; D is unresolved. V dropped 7 bases and J dropped 2 bases, with 7 bases sitting between them. The V gene's germline CDR1 is MDHEN and CDR2 SYDVKM. The CDR3 has 12 amino acids. Here the CDR3 reads CASIPTTDTQYF. CDR3 coding DNA: TGTGCCAGCATCCCCACCACAGATACGCAGTATTTT.

This clonotype has only a few counts. A much larger clone lies a single base off, so this may be a read error. The chain has TRBV6-1 and TRBJ1-5, with D perhaps TRBD1 (6 bases). The CDR3 has 16 amino acids. Germline CDR1 reads MNHNS; CDR2 reads SASEGT. V lost 4 bases and J lost 5, with 18 bases in between. This chain's CDR3 is CASSGGVQQGDQPQHF. In DNA, the CDR3 is TGTGCCAGCAGTGGAGGGGTTCAACAGGGCGATCAGCCCCAGCATTTT.

This clonotype was picked up many times. The chain joins TRBV29-1 to TRBJ2-1; TRBD2 matches 11 bases. Per germline, CDR1 SQVTM and CDR2 ANQGSEA. The V gene end was trimmed by 4 bases and the J gene end by 4 bases; junction bases not matched to a gene: 3. This CDR3 region has 14 residues. The CDR3 nucleotides read TGCAGCGTTGGACTAGCGGGGATGTACAATGAGCAGTTCTTC. This gives the protein CSVGLAGMYNEQFF.